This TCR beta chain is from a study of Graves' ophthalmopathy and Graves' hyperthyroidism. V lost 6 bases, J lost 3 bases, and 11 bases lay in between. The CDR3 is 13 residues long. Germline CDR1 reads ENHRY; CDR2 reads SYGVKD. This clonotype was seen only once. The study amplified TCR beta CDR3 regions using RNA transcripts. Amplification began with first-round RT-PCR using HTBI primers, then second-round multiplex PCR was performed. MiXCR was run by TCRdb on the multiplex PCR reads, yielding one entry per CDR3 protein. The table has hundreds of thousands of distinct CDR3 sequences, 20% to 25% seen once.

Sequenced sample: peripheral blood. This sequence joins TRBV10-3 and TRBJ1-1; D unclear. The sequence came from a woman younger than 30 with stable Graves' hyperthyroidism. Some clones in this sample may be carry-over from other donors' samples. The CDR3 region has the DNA TGTGCCATCAGCGCTTCACGGGACACTGAAGCTTTCTTT. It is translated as CAISASRDTEAFF.